This TCR beta chain was identified in a study of T cell changes during pregnancy in multiple sclerosis. Only in-frame clones appear in the TCRdb table, and some are missing; sequencing was by immunoSEQ multiplex PCR. The data show tens of thousands of clones, about 92% seen once. Germline CDR1 MGHDK, CDR2 SYGVNS. V lost 6 bases to trimming and J lost 2 bases, with 14 bases between them. The length of the CDR3 is 15 residues. This clone was recorded a few times. This TCR came from a female donor with multiple sclerosis, enrolled in a pregnancy study. J is TRBJ1-3 and V is TRBV25-1, with D perhaps TRBD1 (5 bases). The sequences come from CD4+ T cells from peripheral blood mononuclear cells, collected after pregnancy. The DNA for the CDR3 is TGTGCCAGCAGCGCTTATTGGGGGGCTGGAAACACCATATATTTT. Translating it yields CASSAYWGAGNTIYF.